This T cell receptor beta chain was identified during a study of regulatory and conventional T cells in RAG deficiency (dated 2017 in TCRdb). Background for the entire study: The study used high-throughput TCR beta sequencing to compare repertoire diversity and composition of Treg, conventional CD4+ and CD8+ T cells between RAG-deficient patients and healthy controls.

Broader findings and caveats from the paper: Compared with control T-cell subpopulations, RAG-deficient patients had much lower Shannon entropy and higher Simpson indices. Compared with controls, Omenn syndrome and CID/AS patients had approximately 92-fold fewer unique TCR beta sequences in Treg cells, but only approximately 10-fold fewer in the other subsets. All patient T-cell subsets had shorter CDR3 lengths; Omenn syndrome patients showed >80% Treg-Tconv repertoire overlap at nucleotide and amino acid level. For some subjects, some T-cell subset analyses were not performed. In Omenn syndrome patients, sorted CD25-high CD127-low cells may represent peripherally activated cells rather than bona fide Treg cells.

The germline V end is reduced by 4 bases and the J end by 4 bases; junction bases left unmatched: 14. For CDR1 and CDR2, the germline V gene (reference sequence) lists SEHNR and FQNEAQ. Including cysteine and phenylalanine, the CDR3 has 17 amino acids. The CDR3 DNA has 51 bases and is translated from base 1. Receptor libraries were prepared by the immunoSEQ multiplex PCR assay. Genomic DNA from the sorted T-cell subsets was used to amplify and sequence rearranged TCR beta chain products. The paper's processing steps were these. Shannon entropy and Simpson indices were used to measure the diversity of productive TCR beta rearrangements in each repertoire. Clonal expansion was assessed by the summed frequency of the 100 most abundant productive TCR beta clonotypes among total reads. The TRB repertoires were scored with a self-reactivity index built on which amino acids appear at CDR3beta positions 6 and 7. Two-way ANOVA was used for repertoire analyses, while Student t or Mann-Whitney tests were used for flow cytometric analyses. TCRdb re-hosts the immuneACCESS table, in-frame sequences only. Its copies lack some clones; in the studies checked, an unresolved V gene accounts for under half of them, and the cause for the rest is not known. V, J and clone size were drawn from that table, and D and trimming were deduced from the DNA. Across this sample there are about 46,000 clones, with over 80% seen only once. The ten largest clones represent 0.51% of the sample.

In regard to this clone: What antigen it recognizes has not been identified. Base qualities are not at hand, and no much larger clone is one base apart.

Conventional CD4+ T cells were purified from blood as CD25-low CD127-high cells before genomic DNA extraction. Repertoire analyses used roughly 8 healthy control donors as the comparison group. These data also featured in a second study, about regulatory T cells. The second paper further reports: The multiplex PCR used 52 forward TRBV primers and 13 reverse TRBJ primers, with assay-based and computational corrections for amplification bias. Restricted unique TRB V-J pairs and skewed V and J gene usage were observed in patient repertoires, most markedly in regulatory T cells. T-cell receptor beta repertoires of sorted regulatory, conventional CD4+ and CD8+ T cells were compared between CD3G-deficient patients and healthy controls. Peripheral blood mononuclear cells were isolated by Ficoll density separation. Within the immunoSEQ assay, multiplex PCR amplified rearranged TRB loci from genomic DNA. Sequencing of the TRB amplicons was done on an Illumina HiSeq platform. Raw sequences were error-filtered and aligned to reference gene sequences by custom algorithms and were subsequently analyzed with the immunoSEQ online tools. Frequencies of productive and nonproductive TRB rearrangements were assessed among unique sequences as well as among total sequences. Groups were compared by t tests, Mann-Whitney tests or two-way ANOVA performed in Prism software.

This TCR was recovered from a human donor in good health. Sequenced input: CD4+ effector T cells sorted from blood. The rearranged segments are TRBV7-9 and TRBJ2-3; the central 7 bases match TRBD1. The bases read TGTGCCAGCAGCTCCTTGATGACAGGGAAGGGGGCAGATACGCAGTATTTT. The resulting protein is CASSSLMTGKGADTQYF.